The rows below give T cell receptor beta chains drawn from one sample of a study of metastatic and nonmetastatic thyroid tumors. TCRdb re-called the PCR reads with MiXCR. The sample holds 28,000 or so clones, around a sixth seen once. Sequencing was carried out using blood. The receptors were gathered from a female donor with papillary thyroid cancer or a benign thyroid nodule (not recorded which). Some clones in this sample may be carry-over from other donors' samples. Both conserved end residues are part of each CDR3. A D gene is named only where the DNA matches it firmly. Not all rows give a size; the values are once, few, many and, for expanded clones, a class.

CDR3nt: TGTGCCAGCAGTATCCGACTAGCTCGAAACGCAGATACGCAGTATTTT
CDR3aa: CASSIRLARNADTQYF
v_gene: TRBV12-3/TRBV12-4
abundance: many
j_gene: TRBJ2-3
d_gene: TRBD2

CDR3nt: TGTGCCAGCAGTGAGGGGACAGGGGGCTACGAGCAGTACTTC
CDR3aa: CASSEGTGGYEQYF
v_gene: TRBV25-1
abundance: medium-sized
j_gene: TRBJ2-7
d_gene: TRBD1

CDR3nt: TGTGCCAGCGCCAACCTGGGAGACACCATATATTTT
CDR3aa: CASANLGDTIYF
v_gene: TRBV28
abundance: many
j_gene: TRBJ1-3
d_gene: .

CDR3nt: TGTGCCACCAGTGATTCTAGCGGGAGCTCAGATACGCAGTATTTT
CDR3aa: CATSDSSGSSDTQYF
v_gene: TRBV24-1
abundance: many
j_gene: TRBJ2-3
d_gene: TRBD2

CDR3nt: TGTGCCAGCAGCTTAGTGCTAGTCACCGCGGGGGAGCTGTTTTTT
CDR3aa: CASSLVLVTAGELFF
v_gene: TRBV7-8
abundance: few
j_gene: TRBJ2-2
d_gene: .

CDR3nt: TGTGCCAGCAGTTCTACTAGCGGGACCTACGAGCAGTACTTC
CDR3aa: CASSSTSGTYEQYF
v_gene: TRBV28
abundance: medium-sized
j_gene: TRBJ2-7
d_gene: TRBD2

CDR3nt: TGCAGTGCTAGGGCTTCTAGCGGATGGATTGATCAGTACTTC
CDR3aa: CSARASSGWIDQYF
v_gene: TRBV20-1
abundance: few
j_gene: TRBJ2-7
d_gene: TRBD2

CDR3nt: TGTGCCAGCAGGGGGGTACAGGGGGTATGCGAGCAGTACTTC
CDR3aa: CASRGVQGVCEQYF
v_gene: TRBV2
abundance: few
j_gene: TRBJ2-7
d_gene: TRBD1

CDR3nt: TGCAGCGCTACGGACAGGGTTCACGAGCAGTACTTC
CDR3aa: CSATDRVHEQYF
v_gene: TRBV29-1
abundance: many
j_gene: TRBJ2-7
d_gene: TRBD1

CDR3nt: TGTGCCAGCAGCATCACTAGCGGGAGGGCCCGGGAGCCGTTTTTT
CDR3aa: CASSITSGRAREPFF
v_gene: TRBV7-6
abundance: .
j_gene: TRBJ2-2
d_gene: TRBD2

CDR3nt: TGTGCCAGTAAGCCGGGGCCGAGAAAAGAAAAACTGTTTTTT
CDR3aa: CASKPGPRKEKLFF
v_gene: TRBV19
abundance: many
j_gene: TRBJ1-4
d_gene: .

CDR3nt: TGCGCCAGCGGCGGACAGGTGGTCGGAGAGCAGTACTTC
CDR3aa: CASGGQVVGEQYF
v_gene: TRBV5-1
abundance: .
j_gene: TRBJ2-7
d_gene: TRBD1

CDR3nt: TGTGCCACCAGTACGAGGGGGACTAGCGGAAATGAGCAGTTCTTC
CDR3aa: CATSTRGTSGNEQFF
v_gene: TRBV24-1
abundance: few
j_gene: TRBJ2-1
d_gene: TRBD2

CDR3nt: TGTGCCAGCAGTGACGGGACGGACAATTCACCCCTCCACTTT
CDR3aa: CASSDGTDNSPLHF
v_gene: TRBV6-2/TRBV6-3
abundance: medium-sized
j_gene: TRBJ1-6
d_gene: .

CDR3nt: TGTGCCAGCCAGGGTCTAGCGGGCTCATACGAGCAGTACTTC
CDR3aa: CASQGLAGSYEQYF
v_gene: TRBV28
abundance: medium-sized
j_gene: TRBJ2-7
d_gene: TRBD2